This T cell receptor (beta chain) appears in the sequencing data of a study of OX40 agonist ivuxolimab in advanced cancers. About the study: In this cohort, patients received ivuxolimab, an agonistic anti-OX40 (CD134) antibody. While on treatment, patients had intravenous ivuxolimab at 0.01 to 10 mg/kg every 2 weeks. A history of anti-PD-1, anti-PD-L1 or anti-CTLA-4 therapy was acceptable, and approximately 40% had some.

Details on this clone: Its antigen remains unidentified.

The germline CDR1 and CDR2 sequences are MDHEN and SYDVKM. This CDR3 spans 17 amino acids. The J segment lost 2 bases and the V segment lost 1 base, leaving 8 bases of the junction unmatched. The assay was immunoSEQ multiplex PCR, and TCRdb's table has in-frame clones only and misses some. The sample carries about 48,000 clones, roughly 89% recorded once. Findings and caveats of the study: At 0.1 to 3.0 mg/kg, CD4+ and CD8+ blood T cells expanded clonally by week 6.

The chain recombines TRBV28 with TRBJ2-3, with 8 nucleotides matching TRBD2. This receptor was obtained from an adult with an advanced solid tumor such as melanoma, head and neck, liver or kidney cancer. The specimen was CD4+ or CD8+ T cells sorted from blood, collected in a trial of the OX40 agonist ivuxolimab. CDR3 sequence (DNA): TGTGCCAGCAGTTTATTATTGGCGGGGGGACCCACAGATACGCAGTATTTT. It codes for CASSLLLAGGPTDTQYF.